These T cell receptor beta chains were read from a single sample in a study of CD8 T cells in Susac syndrome. TCRdb re-called the immunoSEQ multiplex PCR reads through MiXCR, storing one row per CDR3 protein. The sample holds around 170,000 distinct CDR3 sequences, roughly 95% seen once. The sample consisted of CD4+ T cells from PBMCs. All receptors derive from a human donor with Susac syndrome. Each CDR3 is given with its conserved first and last residue. D genes are given only for firm matches. The size entry is marked missing in some rows and otherwise reads once, few, many or a size class.

v_call,clone_size,d_call,j_call,cdr3_nt,cdr3_aa
TRBV9,-,TRBD2,TRBJ2-5,TGTGCCAGCAGCGGATATAGCGGGGGGGCGGAGACCCAGTACTTC,CASSGYSGGAETQYF
TRBV20-1,-,-,TRBJ2-3,TGCAGTGCTAGAGTACTAGCCGGAGATACGCAGTATTTT,CSARVLAGDTQYF
TRBV7-9,-,-,TRBJ2-5,TGTGCCAGCAGCTTAGGAGCCAGGGAAGAGACCCAGTACTTC,CASSLGAREETQYF
TRBV6-1,-,-,TRBJ2-1,TGTGCCAGCAGCAGAAGGGGGGGAAGCTCCTACAATGAGCAGTTCTTC,CASSRRGGSSYNEQFF
TRBV30,-,TRBD1,TRBJ1-2,TGTGCCTGGTTCAGACAGGGGGCGCAAGGTGGCTACACCTTC,CAWFRQGAQGGYTF
TRBV20-1,-,TRBD2,TRBJ2-5,TGCAGTGCTCTAGGGACTAGCGGGGGGTCTGGGACCCAGTACTTC,CSALGTSGGSGTQYF
TRBV30,-,-,TRBJ1-1,TGTGCCTGGAGTATACTCGCAGGGGAAAACACTGAAGCTTTCTTT,CAWSILAGENTEAFF
TRBV20-1,-,TRBD2,TRBJ2-1,TGCAGTGCTCAACGGGCTAGCGGGGGCAATGAGCAGTTCTTC,CSAQRASGGNEQFF
TRBV20-1,-,-,TRBJ1-4,TGCAGTGCTAGGAGGGAAAAACTGTTTTTT,CSARREKLFF
TRBV20-1,-,TRBD2,TRBJ2-3,TGCAGTGTAGCGGGGGGGCCGGGCACAGATACGCAGTATTTT,CSVAGGPGTDTQYF
TRBV5-1,-,-,TRBJ2-1,TGCGCCAGCAGCTCAGGCGGGGGCCGGGGGAACAATGAGCAGTTCTTC,CASSSGGGRGNNEQFF
TRBV30,-,-,TRBJ1-1,TGTGCCTGGAGTGTATTTGGGGGGGGGAACACTGAAGCTTTCTTT,CAWSVFGGGNTEAFF
TRBV5-6,-,-,TRBJ2-3,TGTGCCAGCACCTTGGGCCAGGCGCCCACAGATACGCAGTATTTT,CASTLGQAPTDTQYF
TRBV19,-,-,TRBJ2-2,TGTGCCAGTAGCCCTAAGGTCACCCGGGAGCTGTTTTTT,CASSPKVTRELFF
TRBV29-1,-,TRBD1,TRBJ2-5,TGCAGCGAGACGGGACAGGGGCAAGAGACCCAGTACTTC,CSETGQGQETQYF
TRBV5-1,-,-,TRBJ2-7,TGCGCCAGCAGCTGGGGGGCAGGAAACTACGAGCAGTACTTC,CASSWGAGNYEQYF
TRBV19,-,-,TRBJ2-6,TGTGCCAGTAGTATGTCGTTTGCTGGGGCCAACGTCCTGACTTTC,CASSMSFAGANVLTF
TRBV20-1,-,-,TRBJ1-4,TGCAGTGCTAGAGATCGGGGTGAAAAACTGTTTTTT,CSARDRGEKLFF
TRBV7-9,-,-,TRBJ2-5,TGTGCCAGCAGCCCCCCAGGGGCTGGGCAAGAGACCCAGTACTTC,CASSPPGAGQETQYF
TRBV20-1,once,-,TRBJ1-3,TGCAGTGCCCGGGGGTACAGCAGCTCTGGAAACACCATATATTTT,CSARGYSSSGNTIYF
TRBV29-1,-,-,TRBJ2-3,TGCAGCGCCCAGACGGGGGATACGCAGTATTTT,CSAQTGDTQYF
TRBV20-1,-,-,TRBJ1-5,TGCAGTGCTTGTGACGGGACCCTCTGTCAGCCCCAGCATTTT,CSACDGTLCQPQHF
TRBV5-5,-,TRBD2,TRBJ2-1,TGTGCCAGCCTCTGGGTAGCGGGGGGGCTTGAGCAGTTCTTC,CASLWVAGGLEQFF
TRBV7-8,-,TRBD2,TRBJ2-1,TGTGCCAGCAGCTTAGTCGGGGGGGCTTCCTACAATGAGCAGTTCTTC,CASSLVGGASYNEQFF
TRBV7-9,-,TRBD1,TRBJ2-7,TGTGCCAGCAGCCAACCCGGACAGGGAGCCTACGAGCAGTACTTC,CASSQPGQGAYEQYF
TRBV7-3,-,TRBD2,TRBJ2-2,TGTGCCAGCAGCTTTAGCGGGGGGGACGCCGGGGAGCTGTTTTTT,CASSFSGGDAGELFF
TRBV11-2,-,TRBD1,TRBJ1-5,TGTGCCAGCAGCCCTCAGGGGGCAGGTCAGCCCCAGCATTTT,CASSPQGAGQPQHF
TRBV19,-,-,TRBJ1-1,TGTGCCAGTTCTCCGACTCAGAACACTGAAGCTTTCTTT,CASSPTQNTEAFF
TRBV2,-,-,TRBJ2-7,TGTGCCAGCAGTGAAGGGACCGGACGAGCCTACGAGCAGTACTTC,CASSEGTGRAYEQYF
TRBV4-2,-,-,TRBJ2-1,TGTGCCAGCAGCTTAAGTCTCGTCTCTGATGAGCAGTTCTTC,CASSLSLVSDEQFF
TRBV29-1,-,TRBD1,TRBJ2-5,TGCAGCGTTGAGAGGACAGGGGGCTTAATAGAGACCCAGTACTTC,CSVERTGGLIETQYF
TRBV5-1,few,-,TRBJ2-3,TGCGCCAGCAGCTTGTCGGGGGCTAGCACAGATACGCAGTATTTT,CASSLSGASTDTQYF
TRBV28,-,-,TRBJ1-1,TGTGCCAGCAGTCCGCGAGACTGGGAGGGTAACACTGAAGCTTTCTTT,CASSPRDWEGNTEAFF
TRBV30,-,-,TRBJ2-6,TGTGCCTCAGATGACTCTGGGGCCAACGTCCTGACTTTC,CASDDSGANVLTF
TRBV24-1,-,-,TRBJ2-1,TGTGCCACCAGTATGGGCGGGGACTATGAGCAGTTCTTC,CATSMGGDYEQFF
TRBV3-1,-,-,TRBJ2-5,TGTGCCAGCAGCCAACTAGCGACCCAGTACTTC,CASSQLATQYF
TRBV6-2/TRBV6-3,-,-,TRBJ2-1,TGTGCCAGCAGCTACCGGGGCAATGAACAGTTCTTC,CASSYRGNEQFF
TRBV12-3/TRBV12-4,-,-,TRBJ2-7,TGTGCCAGCAACCGTGACGGGATCTCCTACGAGCAGTACTTC,CASNRDGISYEQYF
TRBV5-1,-,-,TRBJ2-7,TGCGCCAGCAGCCTTAAAGGACAGTCCTACGAGCAGTACTTC,CASSLKGQSYEQYF
TRBV2,once,TRBD1,TRBJ1-2,TGTGCCAGCAGGGGACAGGCGAACTATGGCTACACCTTC,CASRGQANYGYTF
TRBV5-1,-,TRBD1,TRBJ2-1,TGCGCCAGCAGCTTGGAGGACAGGGGGCGCCACAATGAGCAGTTCTTC,CASSLEDRGRHNEQFF
TRBV30,-,TRBD1,TRBJ1-2,TGTGCCTGGAGTTACCGGGACAGCGACTATGGCTACACCTTC,CAWSYRDSDYGYTF
TRBV6-2/TRBV6-3,-,-,TRBJ2-7,TGTGCCAGCAGACCCGGGACTGCCCCCTACGAGCAGTACTTC,CASRPGTAPYEQYF